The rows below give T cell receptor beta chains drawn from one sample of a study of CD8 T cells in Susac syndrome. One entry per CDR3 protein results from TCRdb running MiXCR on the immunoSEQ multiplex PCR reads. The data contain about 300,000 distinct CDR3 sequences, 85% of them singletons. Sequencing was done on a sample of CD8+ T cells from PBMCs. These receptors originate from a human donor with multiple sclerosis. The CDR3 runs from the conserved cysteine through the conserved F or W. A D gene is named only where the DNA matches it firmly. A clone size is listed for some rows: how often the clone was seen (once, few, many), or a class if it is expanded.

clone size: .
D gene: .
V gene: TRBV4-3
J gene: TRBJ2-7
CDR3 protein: CASSQDFPNSQGGEQYF
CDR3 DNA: TGCGCCAGCAGCCAAGATTTCCCCAACTCCCAGGGGGGGGAGCAGTACTTC

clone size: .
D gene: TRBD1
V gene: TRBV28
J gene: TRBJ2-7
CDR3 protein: CASADRDPYEQYF
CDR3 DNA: TGTGCCAGTGCGGACAGGGACCCCTACGAGCAGTACTTC

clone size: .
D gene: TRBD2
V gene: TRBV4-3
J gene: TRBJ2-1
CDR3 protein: CASSLWPWRGRGNEQFF
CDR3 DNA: TGCGCCAGCAGCCTCTGGCCTTGGCGGGGGAGAGGAAATGAGCAGTTCTTC

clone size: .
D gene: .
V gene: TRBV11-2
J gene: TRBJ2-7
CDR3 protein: CASNLGGDEQYF
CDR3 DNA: TGTGCCAGCAACCTAGGGGGAGACGAGCAGTACTTC

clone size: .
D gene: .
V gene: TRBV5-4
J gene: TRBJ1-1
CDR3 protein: CASSFGLTEAFF
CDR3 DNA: TGTGCCAGCAGCTTTGGACTCACTGAAGCTTTCTTT

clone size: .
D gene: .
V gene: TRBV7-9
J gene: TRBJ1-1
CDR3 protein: CASSTSMNTEAFF
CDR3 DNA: TGTGCCAGCAGCACTTCTATGAACACTGAAGCTTTCTTT

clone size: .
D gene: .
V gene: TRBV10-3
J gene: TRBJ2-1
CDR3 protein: CAISESAGSSYNEQFF
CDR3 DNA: TGTGCCATCAGTGAGTCGGCGGGTAGCTCCTACAATGAGCAGTTCTTC

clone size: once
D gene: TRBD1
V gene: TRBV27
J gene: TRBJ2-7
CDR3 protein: CASSFGTGGSHEQYF
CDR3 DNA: TGTGCCAGCAGTTTCGGGACAGGGGGATCCCACGAGCAGTACTTC

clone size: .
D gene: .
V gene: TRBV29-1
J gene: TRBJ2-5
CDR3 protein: CSVEWVLTQETQYF
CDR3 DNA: TGCAGCGTTGAATGGGTCCTGACACAAGAGACCCAGTACTTC

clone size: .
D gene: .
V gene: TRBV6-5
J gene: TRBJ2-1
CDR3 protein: CASSYNRVRYNEQFF
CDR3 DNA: TGTGCCAGCAGCTACAACAGGGTGCGGTACAATGAGCAGTTCTTC

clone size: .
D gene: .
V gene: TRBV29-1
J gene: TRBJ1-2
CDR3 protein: CSVEDGGTEYGYTF
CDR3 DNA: TGCAGCGTTGAAGATGGGGGGACGGAATATGGCTACACCTTC

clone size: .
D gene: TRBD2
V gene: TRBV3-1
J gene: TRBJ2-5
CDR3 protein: CASSHPGLAGVETQYF
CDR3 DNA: TGTGCCAGCAGCCATCCGGGACTAGCGGGAGTGGAGACCCAGTACTTC

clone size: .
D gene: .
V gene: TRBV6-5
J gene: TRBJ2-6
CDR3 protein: CASSYQGRLGSGANVLTF
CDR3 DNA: TGTGCCAGCAGTTACCAGGGACGGCTGGGCTCTGGGGCCAACGTCCTGACTTTC

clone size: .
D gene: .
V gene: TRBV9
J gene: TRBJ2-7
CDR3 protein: CASSVGGGTVYEQYF
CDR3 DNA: TGTGCCAGCAGCGTAGGGGGTGGGACTGTCTACGAGCAGTACTTC

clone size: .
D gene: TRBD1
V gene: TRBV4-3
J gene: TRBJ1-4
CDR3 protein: CASSQNPNRGFTTNEKLFF
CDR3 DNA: TGCGCCAGCAGCCAGAACCCTAACAGGGGGTTTACTACTAATGAAAAACTGTTTTTT

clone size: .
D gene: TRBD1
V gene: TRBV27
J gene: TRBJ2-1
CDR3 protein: CASSLSPQGDNEQFF
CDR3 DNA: TGTGCCAGCAGTTTATCTCCCCAGGGGGACAATGAGCAGTTCTTC

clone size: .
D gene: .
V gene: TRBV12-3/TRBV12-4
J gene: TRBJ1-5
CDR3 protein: CASSPHYQAQHF
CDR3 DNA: TGTGCCAGCAGTCCTCACTATCAGGCCCAGCATTTT

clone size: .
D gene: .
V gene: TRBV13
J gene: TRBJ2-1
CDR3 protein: CASSLGGGSYNEQFF
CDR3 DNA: TGTGCCAGCAGCTTAGGCGGGGGCTCCTACAATGAGCAGTTCTTC

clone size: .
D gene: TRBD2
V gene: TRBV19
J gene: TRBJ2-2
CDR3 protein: CASETSALNTGELFF
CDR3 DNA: TGTGCCAGCGAAACTAGCGCCCTCAACACCGGGGAGCTGTTTTTT

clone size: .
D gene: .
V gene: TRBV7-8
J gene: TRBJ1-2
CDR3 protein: CASSPDTGSPYGYTF
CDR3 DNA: TGTGCCAGCAGCCCCGATACAGGGAGCCCCTATGGCTACACCTTC

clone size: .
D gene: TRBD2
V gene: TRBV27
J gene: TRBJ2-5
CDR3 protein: CASGIREVAETQYF
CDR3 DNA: TGTGCCAGCGGTATCCGGGAGGTCGCGGAGACCCAGTACTTC

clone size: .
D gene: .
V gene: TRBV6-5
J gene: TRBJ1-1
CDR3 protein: CATGTTLGAFF
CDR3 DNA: TGTGCCACCGGAACAACGTTAGGAGCTTTCTTT

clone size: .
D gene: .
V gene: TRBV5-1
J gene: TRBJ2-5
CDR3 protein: CASSLGPAGPLETQYF
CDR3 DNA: TGCGCCAGCAGCTTGGGTCCAGCGGGTCCCTTGGAGACCCAGTACTTC

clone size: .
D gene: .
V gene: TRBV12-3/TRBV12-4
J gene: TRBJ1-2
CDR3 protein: CASTLGVTYGYTF
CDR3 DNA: TGTGCCAGCACTCTGGGGGTTACCTATGGCTACACCTTC

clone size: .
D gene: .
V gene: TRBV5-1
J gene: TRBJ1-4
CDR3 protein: CASSGVPNEKLFF
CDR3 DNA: TGCGCCAGCAGCGGTGTACCCAATGAAAAACTGTTTTTT

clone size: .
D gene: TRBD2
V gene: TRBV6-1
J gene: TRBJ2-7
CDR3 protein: CASSATLAGEAYEQYF
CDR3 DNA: TGTGCCAGCAGTGCCACGCTAGCGGGAGAGGCCTACGAGCAGTACTTC

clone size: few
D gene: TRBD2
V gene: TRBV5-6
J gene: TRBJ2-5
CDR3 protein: CASSRALAGVIGETQYF
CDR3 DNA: TGTGCCAGCAGCCGGGCGCTAGCGGGAGTTATAGGAGAGACCCAGTACTTC

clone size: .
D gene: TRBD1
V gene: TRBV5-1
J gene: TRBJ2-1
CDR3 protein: CASIEAGQGAYNEQFF
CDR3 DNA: TGCGCCAGCATTGAAGCGGGACAGGGGGCCTACAATGAGCAGTTCTTC

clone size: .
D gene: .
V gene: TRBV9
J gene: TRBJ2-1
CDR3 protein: CASSVARHGSSYNEQFF
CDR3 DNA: TGTGCCAGCAGCGTAGCTCGTCACGGGAGCTCCTACAATGAGCAGTTCTTC

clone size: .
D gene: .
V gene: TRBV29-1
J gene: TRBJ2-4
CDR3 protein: CSATETETKEYF
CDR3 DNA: TGCAGCGCCACGGAGACAGAGACTAAGGAGTACTTC

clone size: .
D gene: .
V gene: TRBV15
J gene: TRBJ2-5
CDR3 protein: CATSRDFFLGQETQYF
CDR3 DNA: TGTGCCACCAGCAGAGACTTTTTTCTAGGACAAGAGACCCAGTACTTC

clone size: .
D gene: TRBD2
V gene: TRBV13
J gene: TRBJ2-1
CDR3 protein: CASSFLAGQNEQFF
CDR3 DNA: TGTGCCAGCAGCTTCCTAGCGGGACAGAATGAGCAGTTCTTC

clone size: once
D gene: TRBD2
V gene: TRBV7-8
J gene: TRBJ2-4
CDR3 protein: CASSSVTSGRAGTGPKNIQYF
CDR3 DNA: TGTGCCAGCAGCTCCGTGACTAGCGGGAGGGCGGGGACCGGGCCCAAAAACATTCAGTACTTC

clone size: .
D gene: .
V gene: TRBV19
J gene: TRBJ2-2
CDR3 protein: CASSLHRLQGTGELFF
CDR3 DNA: TGTGCCAGTAGTCTCCATCGTCTACAGGGAACCGGGGAGCTGTTTTTT

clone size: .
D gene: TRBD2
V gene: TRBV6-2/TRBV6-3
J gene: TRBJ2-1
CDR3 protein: CAISGSYTYNEQFF
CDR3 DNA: TGTGCCATCAGCGGGAGTTACACCTACAATGAGCAGTTCTTC

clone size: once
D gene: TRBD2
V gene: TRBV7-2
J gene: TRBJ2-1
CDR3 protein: CASTPVGLAVYNEQFF
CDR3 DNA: TGTGCCAGCACCCCCGTGGGACTAGCGGTCTACAATGAGCAGTTCTTC

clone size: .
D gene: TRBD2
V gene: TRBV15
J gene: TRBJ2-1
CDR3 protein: CATSSGTSWPNEQFF
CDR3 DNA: TGTGCCACCAGCAGTGGGACTAGCTGGCCCAATGAGCAGTTCTTC

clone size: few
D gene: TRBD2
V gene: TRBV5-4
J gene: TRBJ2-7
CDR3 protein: CASSSGLAGVYEQYF
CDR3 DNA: TGTGCCAGCAGCTCGGGACTAGCGGGAGTCTACGAGCAGTACTTC

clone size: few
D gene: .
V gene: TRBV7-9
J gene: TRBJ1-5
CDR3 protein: CASSLTGLNQPQHF
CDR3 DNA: TGTGCCAGCAGCCTCACAGGGCTGAACCAGCCCCAGCATTTT

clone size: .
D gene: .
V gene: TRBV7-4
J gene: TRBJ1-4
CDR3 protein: CASSSAKKKKLFF
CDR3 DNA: TGTGCCAGCAGCTCGGCTAAAAAGAAAAAACTGTTTTTT

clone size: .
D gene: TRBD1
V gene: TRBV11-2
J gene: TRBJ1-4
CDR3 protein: CASSSAGTGGEKLFF
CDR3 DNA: TGTGCCAGCAGCTCCGCCGGGACAGGGGGTGAAAAACTGTTTTTT